These 7 T cell receptor beta chains came from one sample sequenced in a study of T cells in Graves' hyperthyroidism and ophthalmopathy. Regions amplified from RNA transcripts were the TCR beta CDR3 regions. The HTBI primer set drove a first-round RT-PCR of the TCR CDR3. Each CDR3 protein is one row after TCRdb ran MiXCR on the multiplex PCR reads. The profile shows roughly 300,000 distinct CDR3 sequences, 15% to 20% of them singletons. The specimen sequenced was blood. The receptors originated from a woman aged 45 to 65 with Graves' hyperthyroidism.

This clonotype occurred a few times. V is TRBV24-1 and J is TRBJ2-1, with D hard to call. Germline CDR1 and CDR2: KGHDR and SFDVKD. The CDR3 totals 15 residues. The V end was cut by 1 base, the J end by 7 bases, with 13 bases between. This CDR3 reads CATSDFSERSNEQFF. The CDR3 region has the DNA TGTGCCACCAGTGATTTCTCGGAGAGGAGTAATGAGCAGTTCTTC.

This clonotype was counted a few times. V and J are TRBV20-1 and TRBJ1-4, with D maybe TRBD1 (5 bases). The CDR3 loop spans 14 amino acids. Between the trimmed V and J ends, which lost 3 bases and 4 bases, there was a span of 12 bases. Germline CDR1 is DFQATT and CDR2 is SNEGSKA (reference sequence). The CDR3 loop reads CSASRALLNEKLFF. The CDR3 DNA reads as TGCAGTGCTAGCAGGGCCCTGCTTAATGAAAAACTGTTTTTT.

The chain combines TRBV30 with TRBJ2-3; D is undetermined. This CDR3 region has 11 residues. Trimming left V 0 bases short and J 7 bases short, with 5 bases between. CDR1 is GTSNPN, CDR2 SVGIG, per germline (reference sequence). Here the CDR3 reads CAWSVLNTQYF. DNA for the CDR3: TGTGCCTGGAGTGTACTGAATACGCAGTATTTT. Variable domain in full (rest from reference TRBV30 and TRBJ2-3): SQTIHQWPATLVQPVGSPLSLECTVEGTSNPNLYWYRQAAGRGLQLLFYSVGIGQISSEVPQNLSASRPQDRQFILSSKKLLLSDSGFYLCAWSVLNTQYFGPGTRLTVL.

This sequence joins TRBV29-1 and TRBJ2-2; tentatively, D is TRBD1 or TRBD2 (5 bases each). Trimming removed 7 bases from V and 1 base from J, with 16 bases in between. The CDR3 sequence is 15 residues long. Germline assignment: CDR1 SQVTM and CDR2 ANQGSEA. As DNA, the CDR3 is TGCAGCGCCCAGCCGAGGGACGGGAACACCGGGGAGCTGTTTTTT. It yields the protein CSAQPRDGNTGELFF.

In its sample, this clonotype was seen a few times. The chain employs TRBV30 and TRBJ1-1; D gene unclear. V lost 3 bases, J lost 1 base, and 12 bases lay in between. The CDR3 consists of 14 residues. Germline loops: CDR1 GTSNPN, CDR2 SVGIG (reference sequence). Here the CDR3 DNA reads TGTGCCTGGAGCGGGTTCCCAAGGAACACTGAAGCTTTCTTT. It yields the protein CAWSGFPRNTEAFF.

The genes are TRBV3-1 and TRBJ2-7, with D maybe TRBD2 (5 bases). Between the trimmed V and J ends, which lost 0 bases and 3 bases, there was a span of 12 bases. Per germline, CDR1 LGHDT and CDR2 YNNKEL (reference sequence). The CDR3 contains 15 residues. CDR3 in DNA: TGTGCCAGCAGCCAAGATTTTTTCGCGGGCTACGAGCAGTACTTC. Its protein product is CASSQDFFAGYEQYF.

The sample holds a few counts of this clonotype. This chain uses TRBV20-1 with TRBJ1-1, with D perhaps matching TRBD1 (5 bases). Trimming cost V 3 bases and J 4 bases, with 9 bases left between them. This CDR3 is 12 amino acids long. Germline CDR1 reads DFQATT; CDR2 reads SNEGSKA (reference sequence). CDR3 protein: CSARGGGTEAFF. The CDR3 region has the DNA TGCAGTGCTAGGGGGGGGGGCACTGAAGCTTTCTTT.